These 6 T cell receptor beta chains share one sample of origin, sequenced in a study of OX40 agonist ivuxolimab in advanced cancers. Data came from immunoSEQ multiplex PCR; TCRdb stores just in-frame clones and leaves some out. Here the sample spans about 70,000 clones, approximately 90% being singletons. Sequenced material: CD4+ or CD8+ T cells sorted from blood, taken in a trial of the OX40 agonist ivuxolimab. These receptors originate from an adult with an advanced solid tumor such as melanoma, head and neck, liver or kidney cancer.

This chain links TRBV7-3 with TRBJ2-5; no definite D call. Trimming left V 3 bases short and J 1 base short, with 15 bases between. Germline V gene sequence: CDR1 SGHTA, CDR2 FQGTGA. The CDR3 loop spans 16 amino acids. The CDR3 region is CASSLGPGRSQETQYF. In DNA, the CDR3 is TGTGCCAGCAGCTTGGGCCCGGGCAGGTCCCAAGAGACCCAGTACTTC.

The V call is TRBV7-3, the J call TRBJ2-3, with D maybe TRBD1 (6 bases). The germline CDR1 and CDR2 sequences are SGHTA and FQGTGA. Trimming shortened V by 7 bases and J by 4 bases, and 15 bases separated the two germline ends. This CDR3 has 14 amino acids. CDR3 nucleotides: TGTGCCAGCAAACACAGGGCTGACGCAGATACGCAGTATTTT. This codes for CASKHRADADTQYF.

The chain couples TRBV4-1 to TRBJ1-5; D is unresolved. V was trimmed by 1 base and J by 4 bases, leaving 14 bases between them. Looked up from germline, CDR1 is MGHRA and CDR2 is YSYEKL. There are 16 residues in the CDR3. CDR3 DNA sequence: TGCGCCAGCAGCCAAGTTGGAGGGCCGAAAAATCAGCCCCAGCATTTT. Protein: CASSQVGGPKNQPQHF.

The chain couples TRBV30 to TRBJ2-5, with 11 bases identical to TRBD2. The ends lost 2 bases at V and 4 bases at J; junction bases unmatched: 9. Per the germline V gene, CDR1 is GTSNPN and CDR2 is SVGIG (reference sequence). The CDR3 spans 16 residues. The CDR3 DNA sequence: TGTGCCTGGAGTACTCGGCTAGCGGGGGGAGGAGAGACCCAGTACTTC. Translation gives CAWSTRLAGGGETQYF.

The rearrangement links TRBV7-3 to TRBJ2-7; 9 bases are shared with TRBD1. Per the germline V gene, CDR1 is SGHTA and CDR2 is FQGTGA. The CDR3 is 15 amino acids. V lost 4 bases, J lost 3 bases, and 7 bases stayed unmatched. The CDR3 protein is CASSSQMGQGYEQYF. DNA of the CDR3: TGTGCCAGCAGCTCCCAGATGGGACAGGGCTACGAGCAGTACTTC.

CDR3 nucleotides: TGTGCCAGCAGTGGCCCCCGGGACAGGGACACTGAAGCTTTCTTT. Translating it yields CASSGPRDRDTEAFF. The rearrangement joins TRBV6-5 to TRBJ1-1; 9 nucleotides match TRBD1. With V trimmed by 5 bases and J by 3 bases, 7 bases remained unmatched. CDR3 size: 15 residues. Germline V gives CDR1 MNHEY, CDR2 SVGAGI.